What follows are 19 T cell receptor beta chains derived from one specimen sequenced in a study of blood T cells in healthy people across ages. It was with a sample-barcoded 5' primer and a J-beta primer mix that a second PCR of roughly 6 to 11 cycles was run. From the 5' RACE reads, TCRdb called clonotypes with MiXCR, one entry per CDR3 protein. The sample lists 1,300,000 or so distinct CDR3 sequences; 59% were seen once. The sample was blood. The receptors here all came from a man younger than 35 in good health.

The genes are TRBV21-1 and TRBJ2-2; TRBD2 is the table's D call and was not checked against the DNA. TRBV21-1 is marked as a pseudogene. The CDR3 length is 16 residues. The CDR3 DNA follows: TGTGCCAGCAGCAAAGAAGACCAGCCCTCTCCCGGGGAGCTGTTTTTT. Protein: CASSKEDQPSPGELFF.

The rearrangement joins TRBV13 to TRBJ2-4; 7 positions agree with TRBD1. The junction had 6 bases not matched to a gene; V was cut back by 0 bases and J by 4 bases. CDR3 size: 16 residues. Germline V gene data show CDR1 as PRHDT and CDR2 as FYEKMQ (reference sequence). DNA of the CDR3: TGTGCCAGCAGCTTAGGCCGGGACAGCCGAAAAAACATTCAGTACTTC. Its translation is CASSLGRDSRKNIQYF. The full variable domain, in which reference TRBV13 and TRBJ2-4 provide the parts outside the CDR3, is AAGVIQSPRHLIKEKRETATLKCYPIPRHDTVYWYQQGPGQDPQFLISFYEKMQSDKGSIPDRFSAQQFSDYHSELNMSSLELGDSALYFCASSLGRDSRKNIQYFGAGTRLSVL.

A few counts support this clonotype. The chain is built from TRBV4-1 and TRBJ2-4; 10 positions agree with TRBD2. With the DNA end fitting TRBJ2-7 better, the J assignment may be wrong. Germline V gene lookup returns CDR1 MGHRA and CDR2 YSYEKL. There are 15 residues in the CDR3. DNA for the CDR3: TGCGCCAGCAGCCTTTTGGTAGCGGGGGGCTACGAGCAGTACTTC. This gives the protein CASSLLVAGGYEQYF.

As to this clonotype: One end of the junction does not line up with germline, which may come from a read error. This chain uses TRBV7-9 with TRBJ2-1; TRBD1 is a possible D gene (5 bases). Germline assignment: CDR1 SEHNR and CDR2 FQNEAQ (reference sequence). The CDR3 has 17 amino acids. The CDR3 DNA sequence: TGTGCCAGCAGCTTAGATCGGGTGTCAGGGCAGGACAATGAACAGTTCTTC. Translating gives CASSLDRVSGQDNEQFF. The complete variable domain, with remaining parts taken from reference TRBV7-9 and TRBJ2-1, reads DTGVSQNPRHKITKRGQNVTFRCDPISEHNRLYWYRQTLGQGPEFLTYFQNEAQLEKSRLLSDRFSAERPKGSFSTLEIQRTEQGDSAMYLCASSLDRVSGQDNEQFFGPGTRLTVL.

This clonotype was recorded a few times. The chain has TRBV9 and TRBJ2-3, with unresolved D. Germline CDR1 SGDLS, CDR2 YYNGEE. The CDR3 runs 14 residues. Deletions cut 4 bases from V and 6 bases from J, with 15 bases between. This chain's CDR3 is CASSSSEGVDTQYF. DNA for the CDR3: TGTGCCAGCAGCTCTAGTGAAGGAGTTGATACGCAGTATTTT.

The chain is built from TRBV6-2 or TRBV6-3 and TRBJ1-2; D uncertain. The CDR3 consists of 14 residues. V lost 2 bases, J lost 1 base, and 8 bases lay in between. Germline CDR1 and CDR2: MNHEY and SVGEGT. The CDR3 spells CASSYAAVNYGYTF. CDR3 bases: TGTGCCAGCAGTTACGCCGCAGTTAACTATGGCTACACCTTC.

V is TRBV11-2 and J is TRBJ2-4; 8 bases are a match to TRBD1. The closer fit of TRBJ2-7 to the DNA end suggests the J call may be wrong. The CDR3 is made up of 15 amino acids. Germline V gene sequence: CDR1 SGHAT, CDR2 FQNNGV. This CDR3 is CASTRLTGVVGEQYF. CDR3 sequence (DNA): TGTGCCAGCACCCGCTTGACAGGGGTAGTGGGCGAGCAGTACTTC.

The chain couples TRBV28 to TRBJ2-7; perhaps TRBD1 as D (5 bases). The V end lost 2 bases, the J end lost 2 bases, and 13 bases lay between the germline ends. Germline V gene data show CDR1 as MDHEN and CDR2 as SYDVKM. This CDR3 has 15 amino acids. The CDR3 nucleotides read TGTGCCAGCAGTTTACTCCTGGGGCCTACCTACGAGCAGTACTTC. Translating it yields CASSLLLGPTYEQYF.

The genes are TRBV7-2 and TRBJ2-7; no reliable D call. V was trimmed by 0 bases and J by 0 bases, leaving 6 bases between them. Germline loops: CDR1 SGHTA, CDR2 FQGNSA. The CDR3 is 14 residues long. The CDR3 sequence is CASSLARPSYEQYF. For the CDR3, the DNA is TGTGCCAGCAGCTTAGCACGCCCCTCCTACGAGCAGTACTTC.

CDR3 amino acids: CSAIQGALYEQYF. CDR3 DNA: TGCAGTGCTATACAGGGGGCGCTCTACGAGCAGTACTTC. J is TRBJ2-4 and V is TRBV20-1; 9 nucleotides align to TRBD1. The DNA end lines up better with TRBJ2-7; the J call may be wrong. The CDR3 spans 13 residues. Germline CDR1 DFQATT, CDR2 SNEGSKA (reference sequence).

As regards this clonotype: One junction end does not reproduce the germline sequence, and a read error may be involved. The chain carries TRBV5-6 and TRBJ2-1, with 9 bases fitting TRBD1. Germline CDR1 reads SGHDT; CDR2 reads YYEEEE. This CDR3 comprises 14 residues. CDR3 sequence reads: CAGSSGTGPNEQFF. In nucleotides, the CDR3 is TGTGCCGGCAGCTCCGGGACAGGGCCCAATGAGCAGTTCTTC.

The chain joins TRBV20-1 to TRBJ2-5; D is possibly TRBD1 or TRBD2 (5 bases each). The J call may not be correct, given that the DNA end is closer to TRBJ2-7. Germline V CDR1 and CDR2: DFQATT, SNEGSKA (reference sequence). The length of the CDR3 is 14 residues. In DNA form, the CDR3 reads TGCAGTGCCCTTCGTCCGGGACGGAACTACGAGCAGTACTTC. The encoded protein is CSALRPGRNYEQYF.

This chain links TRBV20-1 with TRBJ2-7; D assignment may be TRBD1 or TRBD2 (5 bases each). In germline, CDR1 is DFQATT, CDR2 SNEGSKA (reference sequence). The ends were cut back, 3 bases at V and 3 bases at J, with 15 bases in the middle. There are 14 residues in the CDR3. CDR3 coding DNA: TGCAGTGCTAGTTCGGGACGCTTTTTCTACGAGCAGTACTTC. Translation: CSASSGRFFYEQYF.

CDR3 protein: CAISERTGNGYTF. For the CDR3, the DNA is TGTGCCATCAGTGAGAGGACAGGGAATGGCTACACCTTC. The V gene is TRBV10-3, the J gene TRBJ1-2; 8 nucleotides agree with TRBD1. This CDR3 comprises 13 residues. Germline V CDR1 and CDR2: ENHRY, SYGVKD. V shed 2 bases and J 6 bases; nucleotides not matched to a gene: 2.

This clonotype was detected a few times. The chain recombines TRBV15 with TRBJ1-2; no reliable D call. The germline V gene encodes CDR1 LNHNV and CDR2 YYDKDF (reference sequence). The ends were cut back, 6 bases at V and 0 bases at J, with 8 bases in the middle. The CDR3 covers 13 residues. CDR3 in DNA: TGTGCCACCAGACAGATAGCTAACTATGGCTACACCTTC. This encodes CATRQIANYGYTF.

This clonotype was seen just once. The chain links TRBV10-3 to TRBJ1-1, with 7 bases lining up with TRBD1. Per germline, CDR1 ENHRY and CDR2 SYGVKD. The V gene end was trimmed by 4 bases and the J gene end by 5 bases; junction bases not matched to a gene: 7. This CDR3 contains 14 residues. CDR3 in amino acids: CAISAQGDRTEAFF. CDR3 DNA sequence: TGTGCCATCAGTGCTCAGGGGGATCGGACTGAAGCTTTCTTT.

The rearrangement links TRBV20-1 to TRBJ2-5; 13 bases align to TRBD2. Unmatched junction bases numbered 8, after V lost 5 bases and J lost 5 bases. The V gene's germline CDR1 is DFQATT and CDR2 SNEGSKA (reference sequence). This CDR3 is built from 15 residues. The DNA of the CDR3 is TGCAGTGCTCGCGTCCCGGGACTAGCGGGGGAGACCCAGTACTTC. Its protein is CSARVPGLAGETQYF.

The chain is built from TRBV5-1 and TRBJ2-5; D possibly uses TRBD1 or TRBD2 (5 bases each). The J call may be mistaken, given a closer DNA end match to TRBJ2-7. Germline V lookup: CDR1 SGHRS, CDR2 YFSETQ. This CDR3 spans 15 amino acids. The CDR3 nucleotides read TGCGCCAGCAGCCTGACCCTGTGGGGCGGGTACGAGCAGTACTTC. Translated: CASSLTLWGGYEQYF.

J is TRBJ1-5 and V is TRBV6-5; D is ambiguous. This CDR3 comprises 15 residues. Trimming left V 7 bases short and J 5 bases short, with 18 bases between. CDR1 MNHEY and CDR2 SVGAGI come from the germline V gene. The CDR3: CASKGNIVSHQPQHF. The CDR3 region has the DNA TGTGCCAGCAAGGGTAATATCGTATCGCATCAGCCCCAGCATTTT.